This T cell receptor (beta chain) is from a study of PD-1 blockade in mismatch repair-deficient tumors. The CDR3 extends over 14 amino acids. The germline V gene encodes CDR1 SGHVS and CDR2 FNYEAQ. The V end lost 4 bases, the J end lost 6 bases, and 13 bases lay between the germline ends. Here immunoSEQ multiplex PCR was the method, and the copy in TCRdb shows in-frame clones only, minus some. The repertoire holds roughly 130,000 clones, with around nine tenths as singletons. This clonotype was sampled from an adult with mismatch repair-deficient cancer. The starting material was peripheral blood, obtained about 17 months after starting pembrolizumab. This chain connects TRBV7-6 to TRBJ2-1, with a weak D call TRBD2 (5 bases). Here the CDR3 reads CASSSGGDFNEQFF. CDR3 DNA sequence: TGTGCCAGCAGCTCAGGAGGTGACTTCAATGAGCAGTTCTTC.